This passage covers 26 T cell receptor beta chains from one sample sequenced in a study of blood T cell repertoires in COVID-19. The method was immunoSEQ multiplex PCR; TCRdb's version includes in-frame clones alone and lacks a portion of them. The sample contains some 250,000 clones, 70% to 90% of which appear only once. What was sequenced was PBMCs or T cells enriched from blood (not recorded which). The receptors come from a woman in her forties or fifties who had recovered from COVID-19.

The V call is TRBV19, the J call TRBJ2-7; 9 positions match TRBD2. This CDR3 comprises 15 residues. V was clipped by 3 bases and J by 2 bases; unmatched bases: 5. Germline CDR1 LNHDA, CDR2 SQIVND (reference sequence). DNA for the CDR3: TGTGCCAGTAGTATTAACCTAGCGGGAACCTACGAGCAGTACTTC. Translating it yields CASSINLAGTYEQYF.

This rearrangement joins TRBV29-1 to TRBJ2-3; a weak D match, TRBD1 (8 bases). In germline, CDR1 is SQVTM, CDR2 ANQGSEA. V shed 0 bases and J shed 2 bases, with 18 bases lying between them. The CDR3 consists of 17 residues. CDR3: CSVEDPGGQGHTDTQYF. Here the CDR3 DNA reads TGCAGCGTTGAAGATCCGGGAGGACAGGGCCACACAGATACGCAGTATTTT.

V and J are TRBV5-6 and TRBJ1-2; perhaps TRBD1 as D (5 bases). The CDR3 runs 15 residues. The V end was cut by 3 bases, the J end by 2 bases, with 14 bases between. Germline CDR1 is SGHDT and CDR2 is YYEEEE. The CDR3 DNA follows: TGTGCCAGCAGCTCTCGGGGAGGGGCGAACTATGGCTACACCTTC. Its protein product is CASSSRGGANYGYTF.

This clone was observed at least ten times. The chain carries TRBV28 and TRBJ1-5; D possibly corresponds to TRBD1 (5 bases). The germline V and J ends were trimmed by 6 bases and 7 bases, with 19 bases remaining between them. Germline loops: CDR1 MDHEN, CDR2 SYDVKM. The CDR3 loop spans 15 amino acids. The CDR3: CASRLEDIRRQPQHF. The CDR3 nucleotides read TGTGCCAGCAGACTCGAGGACATCCGTCGACAGCCCCAGCATTTT.

The chain links TRBV7-9 to TRBJ1-3, with 7 bases aligning to TRBD1. V gave up 5 bases and J gave up 3 bases; unmatched junction bases: 10. This CDR3 region has 16 residues. Germline lookup yields CDR1 SEHNR and CDR2 FQNEAQ (reference sequence). CDR3 DNA sequence: TGTGCCAGCAGCCAGGGAGACAGGGCGTTTGGAAACACCATATATTTT. It encodes CASSQGDRAFGNTIYF.

The V gene is TRBV29-1, the J gene TRBJ2-1, with 10 bases identical to TRBD1. There are 15 residues in the CDR3. CDR1 and CDR2 (germline): SQVTM, ANQGSEA. The V gene end was trimmed by 7 bases and the J gene end by 0 bases; junction bases not matched to a gene: 6. The CDR3 loop is CSGTGTGVSYNEQFF. CDR3 nucleotides: TGCAGCGGGACCGGGACAGGGGTCTCCTACAATGAGCAGTTCTTC.

This chain uses TRBV30 with TRBJ2-3; the match to TRBD2 covers 9 bases. Germline assignment: CDR1 GTSNPN and CDR2 SVGIG (reference sequence). The CDR3 loop spans 16 amino acids. V lost 0 bases, J lost 3 bases, and 7 bases stayed unmatched. The CDR3: CAWSVSLSGSTDTQYF. The CDR3 DNA is TGTGCCTGGAGTGTAAGTCTTAGCGGGAGTACAGATACGCAGTATTTT.

The rearrangement joins TRBV7-9 to TRBJ2-1; 7 nucleotides agree with TRBD1. This CDR3 is built from 19 residues. With 8 bases clipped from V and 4 bases from J, the junction kept 23 bases outside the gene matches. Germline CDR1 and CDR2: SEHNR and FQNEAQ (reference sequence). CDR3 in DNA: TGTGCCAGCCAGGGGGAGCTCCCTTCCTCGTCCTCCTCATACAATGAGCAGTTCTTC. Translating gives CASQGELPSSSSSYNEQFF.

The CDR3 spells CASSPSGGFGVYF. CDR3 nucleotides: TGTGCCAGCAGTCCTAGCGGGGGGTTTGGGGTGTACTTC. The chain joins TRBV27 to TRBJ2-7, with 11 nucleotides matching TRBD2. The V and J ends lost 5 bases and 12 bases, in that order; junction bases with no gene match: 9. This CDR3 contains 13 residues. Germline loops: CDR1 MNHEY, CDR2 SMNVEV (reference sequence).

This sequence joins TRBV3-1 (or the pseudogene TRBV3-2) and TRBJ1-2; TRBD1 agrees at 8 bases. Germline loops: CDR1 LGHDT, CDR2 YNNKEL (reference sequence). Trimming took 6 bases from V and 7 from J; bases not matched to a gene: 10. The CDR3 has 14 amino acids. CDR3 in DNA: TGTGCCAGCAGGCCACAGGGGGATACTCGTGGCTACACCTTC. This codes for CASRPQGDTRGYTF.

The chain combines TRBV4-1 with TRBJ2-1; 15 positions agree with TRBD2. The CDR3 is made up of 19 amino acids. Trimming took 2 bases from V and 4 from J; bases not matched to a gene: 9. CDR1 MGHRA and CDR2 YSYEKL come from the germline V gene. This CDR3 is CASSQIGLAGGPLYNEQFF. The CDR3 DNA sequence: TGCGCCAGCAGCCAAATCGGACTAGCGGGAGGGCCGTTGTACAATGAGCAGTTCTTC.

The gene calls are TRBV5-1 and TRBJ2-7; 9 bases align to TRBD1. The germline CDR1 and CDR2 sequences are SGHRS and YFSETQ. CDR3 length: 16 amino acids. The V and J ends lost 0 bases and 2 bases, in that order; junction bases with no gene match: 6. The CDR3: CASSLATGQGTYEQYF. The CDR3 coding sequence is TGCGCCAGCAGCTTGGCGACGGGACAGGGTACCTACGAGCAGTACTTC.

This clone was observed a few times. The rearrangement links TRBV28 to TRBJ1-5, with 9 bases fitting TRBD1. From germline, CDR1 is MDHEN and CDR2 SYDVKM. After removal of 7 bases from V and 6 bases from J, the junction contained 10 bases not matched to a gene. This CDR3 is 15 amino acids long. For the CDR3, the DNA is TGTGCCAGCAACCAACCCAGACAGGGGGTTCAGCCCCAGCATTTT. This gives the protein CASNQPRQGVQPQHF.

V usage is TRBV27 and J usage is TRBJ1-1; D possibly corresponds to TRBD1 (6 bases). The germline V and J ends were trimmed by 8 bases and 5 bases, with 18 bases remaining between them. CDR3 length: 14 residues. CDR1 MNHEY and CDR2 SMNVEV come from the germline V gene (reference sequence). DNA for the CDR3: TGTGCCAGCTACCCACGGGGGGCGAATACTGAAGCTTTCTTT. Its translation: CASYPRGANTEAFF.

J is TRBJ2-1 and V is TRBV27, with D unclear. This CDR3 has 16 amino acids. Trimming removed 2 bases from V and 2 bases from J, with 13 bases in between. From germline, CDR1 is MNHEY and CDR2 SMNVEV (reference sequence). The CDR3 DNA sequence: TGTGCCAGCAGTTTAGTTGCAGGTTATGCCTACAATGAGCAGTTCTTC. Translating it yields CASSLVAGYAYNEQFF.

For the CDR3, the DNA is TGTGCCACCCTAGGTCTCACAGATACGCAGTATTTT. Its protein product is CATLGLTDTQYF. The chain carries TRBV2 and TRBJ2-3; D call uncertain. CDR1 is SNHLY and CDR2 is FYNNEI in the germline V gene. The V gene lost 10 bases and the J gene lost 2 bases, with 10 bases spanning the gap. CDR3 size: 12 residues.

The J gene is TRBJ2-7, the V gene TRBV3-1 (or the pseudogene TRBV3-2); TRBD2 aligns across 8 bases. Germline trimming cut 0 bases from V and 6 bases from J; bases unmatched to any gene: 10. Germline CDR1 reads LGHDT; CDR2 reads YNNKEL (reference sequence). The CDR3 totals 16 residues. CDR3 sequence reads: CASSQEGGSGNLEQYF. CDR3 in DNA: TGTGCCAGCAGCCAAGAAGGAGGTAGCGGGAACCTCGAGCAGTACTTC.

The rearrangement joins TRBV7-3 to TRBJ1-1, with D uncertain. Trimming removed 4 bases at V and 1 base at J, with 7 bases between. The CDR3 covers 13 residues. The germline CDR1 and CDR2 sequences are SGHTA and FQGTGA. This CDR3 is CASSYLKNTEAFF. CDR3 nucleotides: TGTGCCAGCAGCTACTTAAAGAACACTGAAGCTTTCTTT.

The rearrangement uses TRBV30 and TRBJ2-7; TRBD2 agrees at 10 bases. CDR1 is GTSNPN and CDR2 is SVGIG in the germline V gene (reference sequence). With V trimmed by 0 bases and J by 5 bases, 10 bases remained unmatched. The CDR3 is 16 residues long. The CDR3: CAWSVGMSGRAHEQYF. The CDR3 nucleotides are TGTGCCTGGAGTGTAGGGATGAGCGGGAGGGCCCACGAGCAGTACTTC. The entire variable domain, with the rest obtained from reference TRBV30 and TRBJ2-7, is as follows: SQTIHQWPATLVQPVGSPLSLECTVEGTSNPNLYWYRQAAGRGLQLLFYSVGIGQISSEVPQNLSASRPQDRQFILSSKKLLLSDSGFYLCAWSVGMSGRAHEQYFGPGTRLTVT.

The rearrangement uses TRBV7-2 and TRBJ2-5, with 8 bases matching TRBD2. Looked up from germline, CDR1 is SGHTA and CDR2 is FQGNSA. The CDR3 contains 14 residues. Trimming removed 1 base from V and 6 bases from J; junction bases left unmatched: 4. The CDR3 DNA follows: TGTGCCAGCAGCTTAGGGGTAGCGGGGCAGACCCAGTACTTC. It specifies CASSLGVAGQTQYF.

This clone was seen once. V is TRBV5-1 and J is TRBJ2-5; a possible D gene is TRBD1 (6 bases). Germline loops: CDR1 SGHRS, CDR2 YFSETQ. This CDR3 is built from 13 residues. Trimming shortened V by 2 bases and J by 3 bases, and 8 bases separated the two germline ends. The CDR3, as DNA: TGCGCCAGCAGCTTTAACAGGGAAGAGACCCAGTACTTC. This sequence encodes CASSFNREETQYF.

The sample holds a few counts of this clone. V gene TRBV5-8 combines with J gene TRBJ2-7, with TRBD1 matching 7 bases. V lost 4 bases and J lost 1; bases outside the gene matches: 2. The CDR3 contains 13 residues. Germline V lookup: CDR1 SGHTS, CDR2 YDEGEE. This CDR3 is CASSLGQSYEQYF. In DNA form, the CDR3 reads TGTGCCAGCAGCCTGGGACAGTCCTACGAGCAGTACTTC.

The rearrangement links TRBV6-1 to TRBJ1-1; D unclear. V lost 2 bases and J lost 3, with 10 bases in between. This CDR3 has 14 amino acids. The germline V gene encodes CDR1 MNHNS and CDR2 SASEGT. This CDR3 reads CASSEWAKYTEAFF. The CDR3 bases are TGTGCCAGCAGTGAATGGGCCAAGTACACTGAAGCTTTCTTT.

This clone was picked up one time. V is TRBV10-2 and J is TRBJ2-7, with D possibly matching TRBD2 (5 bases). Per the germline V gene, CDR1 is WSHSY and CDR2 is SAAADI. CDR3 length: 14 residues. Trimming removed 9 bases from V and 0 bases from J, with 15 bases in between. The CDR3 coding sequence is TGCGCCAGTACGTGGGCGGGTCCCTCCTACGAGCAGTACTTC. Its translation: CASTWAGPSYEQYF.

The chain is built from TRBV19 and TRBJ2-3; a weak D match, TRBD1 (6 bases). This CDR3 comprises 17 residues. Trimming removed 3 bases from V and 2 bases from J, with 18 bases in between. Germline V gives CDR1 LNHDA, CDR2 SQIVND (reference sequence). Here the CDR3 DNA reads TGTGCCAGTAGTATTTTAGGACAGAGAGGACCCACAGATACGCAGTATTTT. As protein: CASSILGQRGPTDTQYF.

In its sample, this clone was seen once. This chain joins TRBV28 and TRBJ2-5; the match to TRBD2 covers 8 bases. This CDR3 spans 16 amino acids. V was pared by 2 bases and J by 2 bases, with 7 bases of the junction left unmatched. Germline V CDR1 and CDR2: MDHEN, SYDVKM. The CDR3 region is CASSLLAGHLQETQYF. The CDR3 coding sequence is TGTGCCAGCAGTTTACTAGCGGGCCACTTACAAGAGACCCAGTACTTC.